What follows are 3 T cell receptor beta chains derived from one specimen sequenced in a study of cytomegalovirus exposure and HLA in healthy donors. PCR was performed using 60 Vbeta and 13 Jbeta primers. TCRdb's copy holds only in-frame clones and misses some; the assay was immunoSEQ multiplex PCR. The table shows around 100,000 clones, with 60% to 85% occurring only once. Sample: PBMCs. The origin of the receptors is a man aged 45 to 65 in good health and CMV-seronegative.

This chain uses TRBV19 with TRBJ2-5, with a possible D match to TRBD1 (5 bases). V was trimmed by 7 bases and J by 5 bases, leaving 14 bases between them. This CDR3 contains 13 residues. Germline loops: CDR1 LNHDA, CDR2 SQIVND (reference sequence). The CDR3 spells CASKVQGGETQYF. CDR3 bases: TGTGCCAGTAAGGTTCAGGGTGGGGAGACCCAGTACTTC.

The chain has TRBV18 and TRBJ2-5; a possible D gene is TRBD1 (6 bases). Germline V gene lookup returns CDR1 KGHSH and CDR2 LQKENI. Trimming removed 4 bases from V and 2 bases from J, with 14 bases in between. The CDR3 spans 15 residues. DNA of the CDR3: TGTGCCAGCTCACTCTCGACAGGAACACAAGAGACCCAGTACTTC. Amino acid sequence: CASSLSTGTQETQYF.

This clone appeared a few times. This rearrangement joins TRBV7-3 to TRBJ1-1; weak D call: TRBD1 (6 bases). This CDR3 is built from 17 residues. Trimming removed 5 bases from V and 11 bases from J, with 30 bases in between. The germline V gene has CDR1 SGHTA and CDR2 FQGTGA. The CDR3 protein is CASSPRGGNLDGSWAFF. In nucleotides, the CDR3 is TGTGCCAGCAGCCCAAGGGGGGGAAACCTAGACGGTTCCTGGGCTTTCTTT. The full variable domain, completed using reference TRBV7-3 and TRBJ1-1, is GAGVSQTPSNKVTEKGKYVELRCDPISGHTALYWYRQSLGQGPEFLIYFQGTGAADDSGLPNDRFFAVRPEGSVSTLKIQRTERGDSAVYLCASSPRGGNLDGSWAFFGQGTRLTVV.